Below, 14 T cell receptor beta chains from the same sample are listed, as sequenced in a study of Ad26.COV2.S vaccination and SARS-CoV-2 variants. Treatment here: approximately 18 received Ad26.COV2.S at low or high dose, single or two shots; several received placebo; per-sample allocation not given. It was on day 63 after the first vaccine or placebo injection that samples were taken. Profiling relied on immunoSEQ multiplex PCR, and the TCRdb table lists in-frame clones only, not all of them. The sample lists about 680,000 clones, roughly 90% occurring once. The source was peripheral blood, collected in a trial of Ad26.COV2.S vaccine versus placebo. Every receptor here comes from a person between 18 and 59 years old who received the Ad26.COV2.S COVID-19 vaccine or a placebo.

The J gene is TRBJ2-1, the V gene TRBV3-1 (or the pseudogene TRBV3-2), with TRBD2 as a possible D gene (6 bases). The germline V gene encodes CDR1 LGHDT and CDR2 YNNKEL (reference sequence). Deletions cut 4 bases from V and 7 bases from J, with 17 bases between. This CDR3 has 15 amino acids. DNA for the CDR3: TGTGCCAGCAGCCGCGGGACGCTCTTAGGGAATGAGCAGTTCTTC. It is translated as CASSRGTLLGNEQFF.

The chain links TRBV6-2 or TRBV6-3 to TRBJ2-4; D possibly matches TRBD1 or TRBD2 (5 bases each). The length of the CDR3 is 15 residues. The germline V gene encodes CDR1 MNHEY and CDR2 SVGEGT. V lost 5 bases to trimming and J lost 6 bases, with 17 bases between them. The CDR3 region has the DNA TGTGCCAGCAGTGTCCTCCGGGACGAAAGAAACATTCAGTACTTC. Its translation is CASSVLRDERNIQYF.

In DNA, the CDR3 is TGTGCCAGCAGTGAAGGCGAAAGGAGGGCCTATGGCTACACCTTC. Amino acids: CASSEGERRAYGYTF. The chain couples TRBV6-1 to TRBJ1-2; D gene unclear. CDR1 is MNHNS and CDR2 is SASEGT in the germline V gene. This CDR3 is 15 amino acids long. Trimming cost V 1 base and J 4 bases, with 13 bases left between them.

The chain is built from TRBV6-5 and TRBJ2-2; 9 bases agree with TRBD2. The germline gives CDR1 MNHEY, CDR2 SVGAGI. Trimming removed 2 bases from V and 4 bases from J; junction bases left unmatched: 5. CDR3 length: 16 residues. CDR3 sequence reads: CASSYERAGGTGELFF. CDR3 bases: TGTGCCAGCAGTTACGAGCGAGCGGGAGGCACCGGGGAGCTGTTTTTT.

This chain connects TRBV12-3 or TRBV12-4 to TRBJ2-3; D may be TRBD1 (6 bases). The CDR3 has 12 residues. With 6 bases removed from V and 4 bases from J, the gap between germline ends came to 8 bases. The CDR3 region has the DNA TGTGCCAGCAGGACAGGACCAGATACGCAGTATTTT. Its translation is CASRTGPDTQYF.

The rearrangement links TRBV11-2 to TRBJ1-4; D not resolved. Trimming shortened V by 1 base and J by 3 bases, and 12 bases separated the two germline ends. The germline V gene has CDR1 SGHAT and CDR2 FQNNGV. This CDR3 spans 16 amino acids. CDR3 nucleotides: TGTGCCAGCAGCTTAGGAAACACCCGTTCTAATGAAAAACTGTTTTTT. Translated: CASSLGNTRSNEKLFF. Looking up the rest from reference TRBV11-2 and TRBJ1-4 gives the full variable domain: EAGVAQSPRYKIIEKRQSVAFWCNPISGHATLYWYQQILGQGPKLLIQFQNNGVVDDSQLPKDRFSAERLKGVDSTLKIQPAKLEDSAVYLCASSLGNTRSNEKLFFGSGTQLSVL.

The rearrangement uses TRBV5-1 and TRBJ2-7; no clear D. Per germline, CDR1 SGHRS and CDR2 YFSETQ. This CDR3 comprises 14 residues. V dropped 8 bases and J dropped 1 base, with 16 bases sitting between them. The CDR3 sequence: CASSALVPSYEQYF. The CDR3 DNA sequence: TGCGCCAGTTCCGCCCTAGTCCCTTCCTACGAGCAGTACTTC.

This chain uses TRBV27 with TRBJ1-1; 7 positions match TRBD1. The trim removed 0 bases at V and 4 bases at J, leaving 5 bases unmatched. Germline CDR1 and CDR2: MNHEY and SMNVEV (reference sequence). This CDR3 has 15 residues. This chain's CDR3 is CASSLSMTGSTEAFF. The CDR3 nucleotides are TGTGCCAGCAGTTTATCGATGACAGGGAGCACTGAAGCTTTCTTT.

This chain links TRBV4-3 with TRBJ2-3; possibly TRBD2 for D (6 bases). Germline loops: CDR1 LGHNA, CDR2 YSLEER. Trimming took off 0 bases at V and 1 base at J, with 20 bases between the two ends. The CDR3 is 19 amino acids. CDR3: CASSQDVRERVRGTDTQYF. CDR3 sequence (DNA): TGCGCCAGCAGCCAAGACGTCAGGGAGCGGGTCCGCGGCACAGATACGCAGTATTTT.

The chain uses TRBV6-4 and TRBJ2-1; TRBD2 agrees at 9 bases. Unmatched junction bases numbered 10, after V lost 6 bases and J lost 7 bases. The CDR3 loop spans 15 amino acids. From germline, CDR1 is MRHNA and CDR2 SNTAGT. CDR3 amino acids: CASRFSGGGVNEQFF. The CDR3 DNA follows: TGTGCCAGCAGATTTTCAGGCGGGGGGGTGAATGAGCAGTTCTTC.

The chain links TRBV7-9 to TRBJ1-1, with D possibly matching TRBD1 (6 bases). The germline CDR1 and CDR2 sequences are SEHNR and FQNEAQ (reference sequence). The CDR3 extends over 15 amino acids. Trimming removed 5 bases at V and 1 base at J, with 14 bases between. The CDR3 here is CASSQRDNSNTEAFF. The CDR3 region has the DNA TGTGCCAGCAGCCAAAGGGACAATTCGAACACTGAAGCTTTCTTT.

The CDR3 bases are TGCGCCAGCAGCTCGAAGGGGCCGGAGACCTACGAGCAGTACTTC. This translates into CASSSKGPETYEQYF. The J gene is TRBJ2-7, the V gene TRBV5-1; D perhaps matches TRBD1 (5 bases). V was trimmed by 3 bases and J by 2 bases, leaving 15 bases between them. Germline CDR1 and CDR2: SGHRS and YFSETQ. The CDR3 loop spans 15 amino acids.

The rearrangement joins TRBV19 to TRBJ1-3; D gene ambiguous. CDR1 is LNHDA and CDR2 is SQIVND in the germline V gene (reference sequence). The CDR3 sequence is 16 residues long. The V end lost 3 bases, the J end lost 0 bases, and 12 bases lay between the germline ends. CDR3 residues: CASSILAESSGNTIYF. The CDR3 DNA follows: TGTGCCAGTAGTATCTTAGCCGAGAGCTCTGGAAACACCATATATTTT. Based on the CDR3 plus reference TRBV19 and TRBJ1-3, the full variable domain is DGGITQSPKYLFRKEGQNVTLSCEQNLNHDAMYWYRQDPGQGLRLIYYSQIVNDFQKGDIAEGYSVSREKKESFPLTVTSAQKNPTAFYLCASSILAESSGNTIYFGEGSWLTVV.

The genes are TRBV21-1 and TRBJ1-2; TRBD1, the table's D call, lacks a check against the DNA. TRBV21-1 constitutes a pseudogene. This CDR3 has 18 residues. CDR3 loop: CASSKWGDRGRGRYGYTF. The CDR3 region has the DNA TGTGCCAGCAGCAAATGGGGGGACAGGGGGCGAGGCCGTTATGGCTACACCTTC.